This T cell receptor (beta chain) stems from a study of blood T cell repertoires in COVID-19 (TCRdb year 2020). Broadly, across the study: Samples covering the acute and convalescent phases of COVID-19 were provided by collaborators in the United States, Italy and Spain. The prospective study material was composed of cDNA or gDNA derived from T cells, B-cell-depleted T cells, or PBMCs. Deeply sampled blood TCRbeta repertoires from subjects exposed to, actively infected with, or recovered from COVID-19 were included in the dataset. The repertoires were released in a freely available public database meant as a resource for research on the immune response to SARS-CoV-2. Samples came from the ongoing ImmuneRACE study (first 160 participants) plus 1,254 subjects from 6 global collaborators. A de-identified subject ID, COVID-19 status, age in years and sex were almost always included in the sample metadata. Where available, HLA class I and class II types were obtained from metadata supplied by the sample provider rather than from assay-based typing.

One collaborating source in Seattle enrolled patients during active infection and followed them longitudinally through the course of disease. Collaborating institutions collected whole blood in K2EDTA tubes following their own protocols. Collaborator samples were shipped for TCRbeta analysis as frozen whole blood, isolated PBMCs, or DNA extracted from either sample type. The germline ends are 14 bases apart after V is trimmed by 2 bases and J by 2 bases. CDR1 and CDR2 were assigned from the germline V gene (reference sequence) as SSHAT and FNYEAQ. The CDR3 runs 16 residues from the cysteine to the phenylalanine. CDR3 DNA only is kept here, 48 bases in frame from base 1. TCRbeta CDR3 regions were amplified from genomic DNA using the immunoSEQ Assay, a bias-controlled multiplex PCR. Concerning the study's data processing: Within the assay, amplification of reference gene primers was used to estimate how many nucleated cells each sample contained. To quantify the absolute abundance of each unique TCRbeta CDR3 rearrangement, sequence reads were collapsed and filtered. Productive Simpson clonality was computed per sample as the square root of Simpson's diversity index over productive rearrangements. Here the immuneACCESS table is served through TCRdb, limited to in-frame sequences with V and J called. Missing clones are a known gap in these copies; in checked studies unresolved V genes cover under half, and the rest lacks a known reason. The V and J calls and clone size come from that table; D and trimming were worked out from the DNA. Recorded for this sample are roughly 200,000 clones; roughly 94% of them occurred a single time. The ten largest clonotypes hold around 0.8% of the sample.

A word on this clone: Its recognized antigen is unknown. Per-nucleotide qualities are absent, and no much larger clonotype sits a single base away.

Broad study findings and their caveats: The amount of clinical and demographic metadata varied by source and participant and was provided uncurated.

The chain is made from TRBV7-7 and TRBJ2-3, with the D gene not clear enough to name. The sequence was collected from a man aged 30 to 39 with COVID-19, enrolled during active disease. Source material: peripheral blood. This receptor carries the CDR3 CASSLSLSGPTDTQYF. DNA sequence: TGTGCCAGCAGCTTATCCCTTTCTGGCCCCACAGATACGCAGTATTTT.